Following are 25 T cell receptor beta chains from one sample sequenced in a study of blood T cell repertoires in COVID-19. Sequencing used immunoSEQ multiplex PCR; TCRdb keeps in-frame clones, though not all of them. The sample contains around 230,000 clones, about 85% of which appear only once. Sequenced material: PBMCs or T cells enriched from blood (not recorded which). The receptors originated from a woman aged 25 to 39 who had recovered from COVID-19.

The chain recombines TRBV19 with TRBJ1-1; no clear D. V lost 4 bases and J lost 0, with 9 bases in between. CDR1 and CDR2 (germline): LNHDA, SQIVND (reference sequence). This CDR3 has 14 residues. CDR3 loop: CASSTYTVNTEAFF. The CDR3 bases are TGTGCCAGTAGTACATATACAGTGAACACTGAAGCTTTCTTT.

V usage is TRBV4-2 and J usage is TRBJ2-3, with a weak D call TRBD1 (6 bases). The germline gives CDR1 LGHNA, CDR2 YNFKEQ. CDR3 length: 18 amino acids. Trimming left V 1 base short and J 2 bases short, with 19 bases between. This chain's CDR3 is CASSQADISRGITDTQYF. The CDR3 nucleotides are TGTGCCAGCAGCCAAGCGGATATATCAAGGGGGATCACAGATACGCAGTATTTT.

The chain carries TRBV4-3 and TRBJ2-3, with 10 bases that match TRBD2. This CDR3 is 20 amino acids long. CDR1 is LGHNA and CDR2 is YSLEER in the germline V gene. The junction had 12 bases not matched to a gene; V was cut back by 0 bases and J by 0 bases. CDR3 DNA: TGCGCCAGCAGCCAAGATTTTCCGGCTGGACTAGCGGAAAGCACAGATACGCAGTATTTT. It codes for CASSQDFPAGLAESTDTQYF.

The chain employs TRBV10-3 and TRBJ2-7; 7 positions agree with TRBD1. The V segment lost 2 bases and the J segment 4 bases; nucleotides outside the gene matches: 17. CDR1 and CDR2 (germline): ENHRY, SYGVKD. CDR3 size: 18 residues. The CDR3 reads CAISEPSSTGQSAYEQYF. The CDR3 DNA reads TGTGCCATCAGTGAGCCATCATCGACGGGACAGTCCGCGTACGAGCAGTACTTC.

The genes are TRBV2 and TRBJ1-2, with unresolved D. Germline CDR1 is SNHLY and CDR2 is FYNNEI. This CDR3 has 14 amino acids. Trimming removed 1 base at V and 1 base at J, with 7 bases between. The chain's CDR3 is CASSEGRLNYGYTF. CDR3 DNA sequence: TGTGCCAGCAGTGAAGGTAGACTTAACTATGGCTACACCTTC.

The V call is TRBV2, the J call TRBJ2-1; D remains ambiguous. CDR1 SNHLY and CDR2 FYNNEI come from the germline V gene. The V end lost 7 bases, the J end lost 9 bases, and 22 bases lay between the germline ends. The CDR3 spans 15 residues. DNA of the CDR3: TGTGCCAGCACCTCGAAGGTAGGCAGGCACGCTGAGCAGTTCTTC. It translates to CASTSKVGRHAEQFF.

The genes are TRBV11-3 and TRBJ2-5, with 7 bases aligning to TRBD1. CDR1 is SGHNT, CDR2 YENEEA, per germline. The J segment lost 5 bases and the V segment lost 6 bases, leaving 9 bases of the junction unmatched. CDR3 length: 14 residues. CDR3 bases: TGTGCCAGCAGTTACCAGGGGGTGGGGGAGACCCAGTACTTC. Translated: CASSYQGVGETQYF.

This sequence joins TRBV19 and TRBJ1-2, with D possibly being TRBD1 (6 bases). Trimming removed 10 bases from V and 0 bases from J, with 15 bases in between. Germline CDR1 reads LNHDA; CDR2 reads SQIVND (reference sequence). The CDR3 loop spans 14 amino acids. The CDR3 nucleotides are TGTGCCACAACCAAGGGACAAGCTAACTATGGCTACACCTTC. It codes for CATTKGQANYGYTF.

In DNA, the CDR3 is TGTGCCAGCACCGATAATTCACCCCTCCACTTT. This gives the protein CASTDNSPLHF. The rearrangement joins TRBV28 to TRBJ1-6; D uncertain. The germline V gene encodes CDR1 MDHEN and CDR2 SYDVKM. Trimming shortened V by 7 bases and J by 5 bases, and 3 bases separated the two germline ends. This CDR3 contains 11 residues.

The chain combines TRBV13 with TRBJ2-6; no firm D call. The CDR3 runs 17 residues. CDR1 is PRHDT and CDR2 is FYEKMQ in the germline V gene (reference sequence). Trimming removed 3 bases at V and 0 bases at J, with 12 bases between. CDR3 region: CASSFVSTASGANVLTF. The CDR3 DNA reads as TGTGCCAGCAGCTTCGTTAGCACGGCCTCTGGGGCCAACGTCCTGACTTTC.

V usage is TRBV6-5 and J usage is TRBJ2-5, with a weak D call TRBD1 (5 bases). Germline lookup yields CDR1 MNHEY and CDR2 SVGAGI. V was trimmed by 5 bases and J by 0 bases, leaving 13 bases between them. The CDR3 loop spans 15 amino acids. CDR3 sequence reads: CASSRMTEYQETQYF. Here the CDR3 DNA reads TGTGCCAGCAGTCGAATGACAGAGTACCAAGAGACCCAGTACTTC.

This chain connects TRBV11-1 to TRBJ2-2, with D unclear. The CDR3 length is 14 residues. Germline V CDR1 and CDR2: SGHAT, FQDESV (reference sequence). Deletions cut 1 base from V and 1 base from J, with 4 bases between. The CDR3 reads CASSLVLNTGELFF. CDR3 bases: TGTGCCAGCAGCTTAGTTCTGAACACCGGGGAGCTGTTTTTT. The full variable domain, its missing parts supplied by reference TRBV11-1 and TRBJ2-2, is EAEVAQSPRYKITEKSQAVAFWCDPISGHATLYWYRQILGQGPELLVQFQDESVVDDSQLPKDRFSAERLKGVDSTLKIQPAELGDSAMYLCASSLVLNTGELFFGEGSRLTVL.

The chain recombines TRBV13 with TRBJ1-3, with no clear D. Germline CDR1 and CDR2: PRHDT and FYEKMQ (reference sequence). The V gene lost 1 base and the J gene lost 0 bases, with 10 bases spanning the gap. There are 16 residues in the CDR3. The CDR3 nucleotides are TGTGCCAGCAGCTTAGCCCGGAGAAGCTCTGGAAACACCATATATTTT. Amino acids: CASSLARRSSGNTIYF.

This clone was seen just once. V gene TRBV6-5 combines with J gene TRBJ1-1; 8 bases agree with TRBD1. CDR1 and CDR2 from the germline V gene are MNHEY and SVGAGI. Trimming took 5 bases from V and 11 from J; bases not matched to a gene: 16. There are 15 residues in the CDR3. CDR3 nucleotide sequence: TGTGCCAGCAGTCCCGATGGGACAGGACTAAGGAGGGCTTTCTTT. Amino acids: CASSPDGTGLRRAFF.

The chain joins TRBV5-5 to TRBJ2-7; TRBD2 is a possible D gene (6 bases). V was clipped by 5 bases and J by 0 bases, with 12 bases between them. The CDR3 is 14 amino acids. From germline, CDR1 is SGHKS and CDR2 YYEKEE (reference sequence). CDR3 sequence (DNA): TGTGCCAGCAGTCGTGCGGGGAGCTCCTACGAGCAGTACTTC. Amino acids: CASSRAGSSYEQYF. Filled out from reference TRBV5-5 and TRBJ2-7, the complete variable domain reads DAGVTQSPTHLIKTRGQQVTLRCSPISGHKSVSWYQQVLGQGPQFIFQYYEKEERGRGNFPDRFSARQFPNYSSELNVNALLLGDSALYLCASSRAGSSYEQYFGPGTRLTVT.

The chain carries TRBV4-1 and TRBJ1-2; possible D gene TRBD1, 5 bases. The CDR3 spans 15 residues. Germline assignment: CDR1 MGHRA and CDR2 YSYEKL. Trimming removed 1 base at V and 7 bases at J, with 16 bases between. DNA of the CDR3: TGCGCCAGCAGCCAAGTATGGCAGGCTCAGGGTGGCTACACCTTC. Translating gives CASSQVWQAQGGYTF.

This chain uses TRBV2 with TRBJ2-7; D uncertain. Germline assignment: CDR1 SNHLY and CDR2 FYNNEI. This CDR3 is 13 amino acids long. Between the trimmed V and J ends, which lost 5 bases and 0 bases, there was a span of 8 bases. CDR3 DNA sequence: TGTGCCAGCAGTAAGCTACGCTCCTACGAGCAGTACTTC. Translation gives CASSKLRSYEQYF.

The chain joins TRBV7-6 to TRBJ2-7; D unresolved. From germline, CDR1 is SGHVS and CDR2 FNYEAQ. The CDR3 is 13 amino acids. Trimming shortened V by 1 base and J by 1 base, and 5 bases separated the two germline ends. The CDR3 protein is CASSLGPSYEQYF. CDR3 bases: TGTGCCAGCAGCTTAGGGCCGTCCTACGAGCAGTACTTC.

DNA of the CDR3: TGTGCCAGCGCCGGGAGGATGGGGACTGAAGCTTTCTTT. Translated, it gives CASAGRMGTEAFF. The chain combines TRBV7-9 with TRBJ1-1; D unclear. The CDR3 consists of 13 residues. Germline values: CDR1 SEHNR, CDR2 FQNEAQ (reference sequence). V was cut by 8 bases and J by 5 bases, with 15 bases left in between.

The V call is TRBV21-1, the J call TRBJ1-2; the D call TRBD1 from the table was never checked on the DNA. TRBV21-1 is annotated as a pseudogene. The CDR3 spans 13 residues. In DNA form, the CDR3 reads TGTGCCAGCAGGACAGGGGCAGGGTATGGCTACACCTTC. Translation: CASRTGAGYGYTF.

V usage is TRBV6-5 and J usage is TRBJ1-1; D is possibly TRBD1 (6 bases). The V end lost 7 bases, the J end lost 1 base, and 16 bases lay between the germline ends. CDR3 length equals 15 residues. Germline CDR1 is MNHEY and CDR2 is SVGAGI. CDR3 sequence (DNA): TGTGCCAGCACCGCACTACAGGGTAAGAACACTGAAGCTTTCTTT. As protein: CASTALQGKNTEAFF.

This clone was recorded only once. The V call is TRBV7-6, the J call TRBJ2-7; 9 bases are a match to TRBD2. From germline, CDR1 is SGHVS and CDR2 FNYEAQ. V shed 5 bases, J shed 4 bases, and the junction held 6 bases outside the gene matches. The CDR3 consists of 14 residues. The CDR3 DNA sequence: TGTGCCAGCAGCCTTAGCGGGGGTGGGTACGAGCAGTACTTC. Amino acid sequence: CASSLSGGGYEQYF.

The V gene is TRBV7-2, the J gene TRBJ1-2; perhaps TRBD1 as D (6 bases). Germline V CDR1 and CDR2: SGHTA, FQGNSA. Trimming took off 10 bases at V and 5 bases at J, with 17 bases between the two ends. The CDR3 extends over 13 amino acids. The CDR3 sequence: CAIEDSLRYGYTF. The CDR3 DNA follows: TGTGCCATTGAGGACAGTCTTCGGTATGGCTACACCTTC.

In its sample, this clone was seen once. This chain joins TRBV18 and TRBJ1-6, with 7 nucleotides matching TRBD1. V lost 4 bases, J lost 3 bases, and 9 bases stayed unmatched. The CDR3 length is 17 residues. Germline CDR1 reads KGHSH; CDR2 reads LQKENI. The DNA of the CDR3 is TGTGCCAGCTCACAAACAGGGGCGCGGGACTATAATTCACCCCTCCACTTT. Translating gives CASSQTGARDYNSPLHF.

This sequence joins TRBV2 and TRBJ1-6; TRBD1 matches at 8 bases. V lost 8 bases to trimming and J lost 9 bases; unmatched junction nucleotides: 9. The CDR3 sequence is 14 residues long. Per germline, CDR1 SNHLY and CDR2 FYNNEI. CDR3 protein: CASRIDRGVSPLHF. CDR3 DNA: TGTGCCAGCCGAATTGACAGGGGCGTTTCACCCCTCCACTTT.